This entry concerns a single T cell receptor beta chain. The target antigen is unknown. This CDR3 contains 15 residues. CDR1 and CDR2 (germline): MNHNY, SVGAGI (reference sequence). V dropped 7 bases and J dropped 3 bases, with 19 bases sitting between them. The sample comes from a study of cytomegalovirus exposure and HLA in healthy donors. Findings and limits, study-wide: Analysis performed later showed TCR beta chains linked to HLA being more clonally expanded than equally common others. According to the study, roughly 180 TCR beta chains were cytomegalovirus-associated.

Use of 60 Vbeta and 13 Jbeta primers characterized the PCR. Using immunoSEQ multiplex PCR, the repertoire was profiled, and TCRdb retains in-frame clones only, with some absent. The sample comprises hundreds of thousands of clones, 80% to 90% of which are singletons, and approximately 2% rests with the top ten. Material for sequencing was PBMCs. The source is a woman aged 18-29 years in good health and CMV-seronegative. V gene TRBV6-6 combines with J gene TRBJ2-7; possible D gene TRBD2, 6 bases. The CDR3 DNA is TGTGCCAGCATGCGGGTAGCGGAAGGAAACTACGAGCAGTACTTC. It specifies CASMRVAEGNYEQYF.